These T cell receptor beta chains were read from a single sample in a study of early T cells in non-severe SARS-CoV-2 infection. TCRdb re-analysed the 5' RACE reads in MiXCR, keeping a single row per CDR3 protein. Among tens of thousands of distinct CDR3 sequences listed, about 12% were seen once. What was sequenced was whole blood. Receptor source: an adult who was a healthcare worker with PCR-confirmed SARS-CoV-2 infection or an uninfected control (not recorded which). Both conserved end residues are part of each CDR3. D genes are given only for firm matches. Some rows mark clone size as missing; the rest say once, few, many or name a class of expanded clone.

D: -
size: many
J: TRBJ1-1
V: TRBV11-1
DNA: TGTGCCAGCAGCTTAGCGTTTGTTGGGGGTCGTGCCACTGAAGCTTTCTTT
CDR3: CASSLAFVGGRATEAFF

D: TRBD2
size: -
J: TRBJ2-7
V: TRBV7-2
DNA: TGTGCCAGCAGCCCGGGGACTAGCGGGACCTACGAGCAGTACTTC
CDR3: CASSPGTSGTYEQYF

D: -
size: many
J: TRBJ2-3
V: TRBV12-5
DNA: TGTGCTAGTGGTATCAGGGAAAGCACAGATACGCAGTATTTT
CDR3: CASGIRESTDTQYF

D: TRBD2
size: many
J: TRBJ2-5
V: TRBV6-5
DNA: TGTGCCAGCAGTTCCCGACTAGCGGGCCTCTCGAGGGAGACCCAGTACTTC
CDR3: CASSSRLAGLSRETQYF

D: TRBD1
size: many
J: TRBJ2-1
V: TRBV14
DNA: TGTGCCAGCAGGGCAATGACAGGGGCCTCCTACAATGAGCAGTTCTTC
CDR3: CASRAMTGASYNEQFF

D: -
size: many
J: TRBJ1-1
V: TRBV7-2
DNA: TGTGCCAGCAGCTTTACCCTCAACACTGAAGCTTTCTTT
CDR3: CASSFTLNTEAFF

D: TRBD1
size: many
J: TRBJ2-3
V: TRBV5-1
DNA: TGCGCCAGCAGCCTGGGACAGGGGAACACAGATACGCAGTATTTT
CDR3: CASSLGQGNTDTQYF

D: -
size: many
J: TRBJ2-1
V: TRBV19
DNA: TGTGCCAGTAGCCAATACGGTGAGCAGTTCTTC
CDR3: CASSQYGEQFF

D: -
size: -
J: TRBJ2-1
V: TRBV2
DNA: TGTGCCAGCAGCGTCCCATCCAGCGGGTTTAAGGACAATGAGCAGTTCTTC
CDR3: CASSVPSSGFKDNEQFF

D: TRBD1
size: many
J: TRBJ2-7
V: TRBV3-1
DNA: TGTGCCAGCAGTCCCGGGACAGGGCGCTACGAGCAGTACTTC
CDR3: CASSPGTGRYEQYF

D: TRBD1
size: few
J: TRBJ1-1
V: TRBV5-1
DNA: TGCGCCAGCAGGCTGGGACAGCCGAACACTGAAGCTTTCTTT
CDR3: CASRLGQPNTEAFF

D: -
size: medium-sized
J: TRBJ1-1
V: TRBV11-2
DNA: TGTGCCAGCAGCTTAGGGTGCGGCGGCTTCCAGCAAAACACTGAAGCTTTCTTT
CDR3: CASSLGCGGFQQNTEAFF

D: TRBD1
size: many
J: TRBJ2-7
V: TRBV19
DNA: TGTGCCAGCCCCGGGACAGGCGAAGGTCTCTACGAGCAGTACTTC
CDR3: CASPGTGEGLYEQYF

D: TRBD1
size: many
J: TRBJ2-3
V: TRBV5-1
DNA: TGCGCCAGCAGCTTCGGACAGGCGACAAACACAGATACGCAGTATTTT
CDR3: CASSFGQATNTDTQYF

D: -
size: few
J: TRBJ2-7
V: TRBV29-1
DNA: TGCAGCGTTCGTCAGAACTTCTACGAGCAGTACTTC
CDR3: CSVRQNFYEQYF

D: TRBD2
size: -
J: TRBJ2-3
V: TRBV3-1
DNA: TGTGCCAGCAGCCACTACGGGACTAGCGGGGGAGCAGATACGCAGTATTTT
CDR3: CASSHYGTSGGADTQYF

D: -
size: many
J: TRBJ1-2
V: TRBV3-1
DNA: TGTGCCAGCAGCCAAGGAGGACAGTCTTACTATGGCTACACCTTC
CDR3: CASSQGGQSYYGYTF

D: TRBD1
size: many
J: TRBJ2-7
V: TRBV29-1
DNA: TGCAGCGTTGACTCCGGGACAGCCTCCTACGAGCAGTACTTC
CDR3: CSVDSGTASYEQYF

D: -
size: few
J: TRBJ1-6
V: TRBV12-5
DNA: TGTGCTAGTGGAACGACAGGAGGAACCTATAATTCACCCCTCCACTTT
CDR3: CASGTTGGTYNSPLHF

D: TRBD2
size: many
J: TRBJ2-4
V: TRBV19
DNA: TGTGCCAGTAGTAGGGATAAGGCTAGCGGGGCAAACATTCAGTACTTC
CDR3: CASSRDKASGANIQYF

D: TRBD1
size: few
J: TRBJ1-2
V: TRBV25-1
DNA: TGTGCCAGCAGTGAACCCGGGGACAGGGGGTATGGCTACACCTTC
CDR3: CASSEPGDRGYGYTF

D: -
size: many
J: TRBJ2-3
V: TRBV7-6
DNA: TGTGCCAGCAGCATTCCAGGGGCTAGCACAGATACGCAGTATTTT
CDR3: CASSIPGASTDTQYF

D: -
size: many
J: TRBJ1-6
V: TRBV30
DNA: TGTGCCTGGAGTATTGGGAGCTCCTATAATTCACCCCTCCACTTT
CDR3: CAWSIGSSYNSPLHF

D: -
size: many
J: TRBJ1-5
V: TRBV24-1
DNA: TGTGCCACCAGTCCCGGGGGCAATCAGCCCCAGCATTTT
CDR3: CATSPGGNQPQHF

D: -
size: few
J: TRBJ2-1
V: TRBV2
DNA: TGTGCCAGCAGCAAAAAACTAGAATTGGGTGTCAATGAGCAGTTCTTC
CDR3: CASSKKLELGVNEQFF

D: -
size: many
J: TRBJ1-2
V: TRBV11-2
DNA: TGTGCCAGCAGCTCGGGCCCTAACTATGGCTACACCTTC
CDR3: CASSSGPNYGYTF

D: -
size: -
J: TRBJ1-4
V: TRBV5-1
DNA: TGCGCCAGCAGCCAATGGGCCGGAGAAAAACTGTTTTTT
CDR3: CASSQWAGEKLFF

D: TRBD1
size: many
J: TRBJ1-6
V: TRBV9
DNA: TGTGCCAGCAGCCCCGACAGGGTAGGCAATTCACCCCTCCACTTT
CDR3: CASSPDRVGNSPLHF

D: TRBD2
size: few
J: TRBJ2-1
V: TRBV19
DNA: TGTGCCAGTAGTATGCCTAGCGGCAATACTAGTGAGCAGTTCTTC
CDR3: CASSMPSGNTSEQFF

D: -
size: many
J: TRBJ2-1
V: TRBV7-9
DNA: TGTGCCAGCAGCAAAGGGGGTGAGCAGTTCTTC
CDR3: CASSKGGEQFF

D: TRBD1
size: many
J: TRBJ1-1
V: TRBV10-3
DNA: TGTGCCATCAGTGAGTCAATCTACAGGGGAAGCACTGAAGCTTTCTTT
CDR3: CAISESIYRGSTEAFF

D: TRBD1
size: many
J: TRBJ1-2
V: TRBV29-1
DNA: TGCAGCGTGGACAGGGGAGACTATGGCTACACCTTC
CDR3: CSVDRGDYGYTF

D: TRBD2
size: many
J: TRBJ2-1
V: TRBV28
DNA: TGTGCCAGCAGTTTTCGACTAGCGGGAGTAGGGGAGCAGTTCTTC
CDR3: CASSFRLAGVGEQFF

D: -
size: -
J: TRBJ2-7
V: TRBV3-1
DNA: TGTGCCAGCAGCCGACCCGGTTGGGACGAGCAGTACTTC
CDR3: CASSRPGWDEQYF

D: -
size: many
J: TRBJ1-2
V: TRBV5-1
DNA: TGCGCCAGCAACCGGGACCCTGGCACCTATGGCTACACCTTC
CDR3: CASNRDPGTYGYTF

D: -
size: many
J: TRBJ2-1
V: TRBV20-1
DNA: TGCAGTGCTAGATCAGGGGGGGCGCCTAGAGATGAGCAGTTCTTC
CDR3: CSARSGGAPRDEQFF

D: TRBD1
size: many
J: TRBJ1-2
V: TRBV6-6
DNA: TGTGCCAGCAGTTCCCGGGACAGGAACTATGGCTACACCTTC
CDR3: CASSSRDRNYGYTF

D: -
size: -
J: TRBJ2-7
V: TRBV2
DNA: TGTGCCAGCACCCCGTCCTACGAGCAGTACTTC
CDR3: CASTPSYEQYF

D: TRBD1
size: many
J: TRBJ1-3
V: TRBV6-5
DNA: TGTGCCAGCAGTTTCCGGACAGGAGGACTCTCTGGAAACACCATATATTTT
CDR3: CASSFRTGGLSGNTIYF

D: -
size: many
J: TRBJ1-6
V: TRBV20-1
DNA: TGCAGTGCTAGAGAGCGGACAGTGAACTATAATTCACCCCTCCACTTT
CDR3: CSARERTVNYNSPLHF